This T cell receptor beta chain was captured in a study of tumor and adjacent non-tumor tissue in lung cancer (dated by TCRdb to 2017 to 2018). The study in broad terms: Of the cohort, eleven to twelve patients had adenocarcinoma, 2 had squamous cell carcinoma and 1 had small cell lung cancer. Among the 15 or so patients, ages ranged from about 31 to 85 years, some ten were men and 5 were women, and disease was TNM stage I to III. Sequencing produced about 120,000,000 productive TCRbeta reads in total, an average of about 4.5 million reads per sample. Using bulk TCRbeta repertoires from under 17 lung cancer patients, the study set lung tumor tissue side by side with matched distant non-tumor lung tissue. Over 25 paired specimens, one tumor and one normal lung sample per patient, were profiled by TCRbeta CDR3 sequencing. Broader findings and caveats from the paper: TCR diversity (inverse Simpson) was significantly higher in tumor than in normal lung tissue (around 450 vs 150, P = 0.0075, Mann-Whitney U test). The cohort had only around 14 patients, and the authors noted that larger samples and more detailed clinical data are needed. Because peripheral blood was not sequenced, the blood TCRbeta repertoires of the lung cancer patients in the study went unexamined. The methods do not name the sequencing platform or mention unique molecular identifiers. In normal lung, the top 100 clones accounted for a significantly larger cumulative share of the repertoire than in tumor tissue. TCR diversity was significantly higher in younger patients, and higher tumor TCR diversity was associated with shorter overall and disease-free survival.

Including cysteine and phenylalanine, the CDR3 has 14 amino acids. Of the read, only the CDR3 DNA is kept; its 42 bases are in frame from base 1. Based on the germline V gene, the CDR1 and CDR2 sequences are MNHNS and SASEGT. V drops 4 bases and J drops 3 bases, leaving 13 bases in between. As regards this clonotype: It has no known antigen specificity. Base qualities are not at hand, and no much larger clone is one base apart.

Libraries were constructed by multiplex PCR. Instrument used: Illumina HiSeq 2500. Following protocols modified from ARM-PCR, the researchers constructed TCRbeta libraries through three rounds of nested PCR with primers (Table S4). Before sequencing, PCR products of 200-500 bp were excised from the gel and purified with the QIAquick gel extraction kit. Per the source publication's procedure: Reads were cleaned using Trimmomatic, were merged into complete CDR3 sequences using FLASH, and were assigned to V(D)J germline segments using MiTCR. Clonal diversity was computed as the inverse Simpson's index with VDJtools. In-frame sequences lacking a premature stop codon were counted as productive reads. TCRdb passed the public sequencing reads through fastp at Q25 and MiXCR, retaining productive beta sequences. Rows are unified per CDR3 protein, each entry keeping the most common DNA and genes. It is TCRdb's table, rather than the study itself, that gives the V and J calls and clone size. In this sample the table shows 95,000 to 150,000 distinct CDR3 sequences, about 66% of which occur a single time. Of the sample, 13% is held by the ten largest clones.

Bulk unsorted tissue served as the source for RNA extraction, and RNA quality was assessed using a NanoDrop ND-1000 and an Agilent 2100. Newly diagnosed lung cancer patients without prior chemotherapy who had been admitted for thoracic surgery in China between August and November 2014 were enrolled as donors. Patients with previous radiotherapy or chemotherapy, or with another concurrent cancer, were excluded from the study. Pieces of surgical tissue measuring about 1-2.1 cm3 were kept in RNAlater solution and stored at -80 degrees C until use. The V and J segments used are TRBV6-1 and TRBJ2-7; a tentative D match to TRBD2 spans 6 bases. Material: lung tumor tissue. The receptor was isolated from a man aged 30 to 39 with non-small cell lung cancer. The sequence in DNA is TGTGCCAGCAGTGTAGTAGTGGGAGGCTACGAGCAGTACTTC. It is translated as CASSVVVGGYEQYF.